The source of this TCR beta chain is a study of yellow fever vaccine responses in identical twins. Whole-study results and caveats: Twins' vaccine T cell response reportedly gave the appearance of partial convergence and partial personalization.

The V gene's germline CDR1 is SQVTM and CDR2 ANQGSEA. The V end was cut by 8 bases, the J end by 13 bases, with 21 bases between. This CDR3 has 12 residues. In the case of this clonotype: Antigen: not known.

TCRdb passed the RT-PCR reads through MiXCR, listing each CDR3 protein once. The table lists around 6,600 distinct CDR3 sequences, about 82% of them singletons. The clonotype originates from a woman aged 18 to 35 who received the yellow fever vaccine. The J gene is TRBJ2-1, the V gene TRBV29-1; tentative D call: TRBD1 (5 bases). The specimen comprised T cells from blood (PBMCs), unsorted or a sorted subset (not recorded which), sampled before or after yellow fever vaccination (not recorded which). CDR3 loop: CSLKDSRVQQFF. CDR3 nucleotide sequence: TGCAGCCTTAAAGATTCCAGGGTTCAACAGTTCTTC.